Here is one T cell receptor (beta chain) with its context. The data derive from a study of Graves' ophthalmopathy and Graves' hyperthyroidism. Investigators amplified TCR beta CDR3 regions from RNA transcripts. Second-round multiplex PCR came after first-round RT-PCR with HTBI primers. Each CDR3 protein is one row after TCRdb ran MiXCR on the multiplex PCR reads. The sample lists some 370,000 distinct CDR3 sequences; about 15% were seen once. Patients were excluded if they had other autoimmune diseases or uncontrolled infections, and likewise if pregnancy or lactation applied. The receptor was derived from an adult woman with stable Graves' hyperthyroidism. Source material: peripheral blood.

CDR3 nucleotides: TGTGCCAGCTTGGGCCATCGGGAAGAGACCCAGTACTTC. Its protein product is CASLGHREETQYF. This rearrangement joins TRBV6-1 to TRBJ2-5; no reliable D call. Germline V gene sequence: CDR1 MNHNS, CDR2 SASEGT. Between the trimmed V and J ends, which lost 8 bases and 3 bases, there was a span of 13 bases. The CDR3 loop spans 13 amino acids.